Listed below are T cell receptor beta chains from one sample, sequenced in a study of control samples from healthy donors and cancer patients. Using immunoSEQ multiplex PCR, the repertoire was profiled, and TCRdb retains in-frame clones only, with some absent. The sample shows 95,000 to 120,000 clones, around four fifths of them seen only once. The specimen sequenced was blood. These TCRs come from a man in his late teens or twenties in good health. The CDR3 runs from the conserved cysteine through the conserved F or W. A D gene is named only where the DNA matches it firmly.

TRBD1,TRBV6-6,TRBJ2-7,CASSRDRDYEQYF
-,TRBV5-4,TRBJ1-2,CASSLGGTEGYTF
-,TRBV14,TRBJ2-7,CASSQFQVSGYEQYF
TRBD1,TRBV9,TRBJ1-4,CASSVSGKVGGVEKLFF
-,TRBV2,TRBJ2-3,CASSESRGGTQYF
TRBD2,TRBV3-1/TRBV3-2,TRBJ2-3,CASSPDLAGGPDTQYF
-,TRBV19,TRBJ1-1,CASSSSTGLGRTEAFF
TRBD1,TRBV25-1,TRBJ2-2,CASSGWGQLYPGELFF
-,TRBV4-3,TRBJ2-2,CASSQDPAWLFF
-,TRBV28,TRBJ2-5,CASSLSQGLETQYF
-,TRBV18,TRBJ1-4,CASSPPGEKLFF
-,TRBV7-6,TRBJ1-1,CASSSQGWGNTEAFF
-,TRBV21-1,TRBJ2-4,CASSKVEGSIQYF
TRBD1,TRBV19,TRBJ1-6,CASSPGQGAGGLHF
-,TRBV5-1,TRBJ1-4,CASSPRDATNEKLFF
TRBD2,TRBV2,TRBJ2-5,CASSKTGTSGQTQYF
-,TRBV28,TRBJ1-4,CASSTGPLLFF
-,TRBV30,TRBJ1-2,CASDRRTELVGYTF
-,TRBV5-1,TRBJ1-1,CASSLQGTEAFF
-,TRBV6-5,TRBJ1-4,CASSYSGGGNEKLFF
-,TRBV5-8,TRBJ1-5,CASSLKNQPQHF
-,TRBV20-1,TRBJ1-3,CSASTHSGNTIYF
TRBD1,TRBV5-1,TRBJ2-1,CASSRATGTYNEQFF
TRBD2,TRBV24-1,TRBJ2-3,CATSDLLAGGTDTQYF
TRBD1,TRBV9,TRBJ1-2,CASNPGTGGGYTF
TRBD1,TRBV4-2,TRBJ1-1,CASSQTGGDTEAFF
-,TRBV5-1,TRBJ1-3,CASSVTDSGNTIYF
-,TRBV24-1,TRBJ2-3,CATSDPPGAARVNTDTQYF
TRBD1,TRBV30,TRBJ2-3,CAWSVRQGQRVDTQYF
TRBD2,TRBV6-5,TRBJ2-5,CASRGLAGSQRTQYF
-,TRBV19,TRBJ1-5,CASSIDPRMISNQPQHF
TRBD2,TRBV6-2/TRBV6-3,TRBJ2-4,CASSYPTSTSGGLSVKNIQYF
-,TRBV5-4,TRBJ2-1,CASREQVGSYNEQFF
TRBD1,TRBV6-1,TRBJ1-6,CASSDRQGSRDSPLHF
-,TRBV25-1,TRBJ2-2,CASSASRNTGELFF
TRBD2,TRBV4-2,TRBJ2-1,CASSQYWRGGLNNEQLF
TRBD2,TRBV4-2,TRBJ2-3,CASSQASGLTDTQYF
TRBD2,TRBV6-5,TRBJ2-5,CASRAGARVEETQYF
-,TRBV11-2,TRBJ2-2,CASSLGTGELFF
-,TRBV7-9,TRBJ1-2,CASSGPVNYGYTF
-,TRBV28,TRBJ1-2,CASTSPFWGRPNYGYTF
TRBD1,TRBV5-1,TRBJ1-3,CASSSTGISGNTIYF
-,TRBV12-3/TRBV12-4,TRBJ1-1,CASSSGPRLAFF
-,TRBV7-2,TRBJ2-1,CASSLDSGDYNEQFF
TRBD2,TRBV7-2,TRBJ2-3,CASSLGGGVTDTQYF
-,TRBV28,TRBJ1-2,CASSLSTGYGYTF
-,TRBV25-1,TRBJ1-1,CASSELKGVNTEAFF
TRBD1,TRBV30,TRBJ2-1,CAWETGGLYNEQFF
-,TRBV9,TRBJ2-2,CASRTYRDRNTGELFF
-,TRBV11-2,TRBJ2-7,CASSLEATREQYF
-,TRBV18,TRBJ2-3,CASSPLRIGAVQRADTQYF
-,TRBV10-3,TRBJ1-5,CAISESPGPQHF
TRBD2,TRBV11-2,TRBJ2-5,CASSRGASGGYQETQYF
-,TRBV29-1,TRBJ1-1,CSVGQLNTEAFF
-,TRBV24-1,TRBJ2-3,CATSDLDVADTQYF
TRBD1,TRBV5-6,TRBJ1-5,CASSFLQGINQPQHF
-,TRBV7-2,TRBJ1-6,CASSFPNSPLHF
-,TRBV9,TRBJ1-1,CASKAAEAFF
-,TRBV5-6,TRBJ2-3,CASSSRRSTDTQYF